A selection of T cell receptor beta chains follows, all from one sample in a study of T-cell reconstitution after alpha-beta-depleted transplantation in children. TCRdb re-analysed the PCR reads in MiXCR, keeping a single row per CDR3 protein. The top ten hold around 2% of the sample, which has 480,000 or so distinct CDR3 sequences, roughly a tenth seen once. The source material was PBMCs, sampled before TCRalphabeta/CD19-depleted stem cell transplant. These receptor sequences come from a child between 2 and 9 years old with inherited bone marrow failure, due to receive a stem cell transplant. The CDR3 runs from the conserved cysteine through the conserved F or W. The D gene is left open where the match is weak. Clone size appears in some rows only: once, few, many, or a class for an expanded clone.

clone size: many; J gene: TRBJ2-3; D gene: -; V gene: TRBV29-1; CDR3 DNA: TGCAGCGTTGGGGTAGGGGGCACAGATACGCAGTATTTT; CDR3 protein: CSVGVGGTDTQYF
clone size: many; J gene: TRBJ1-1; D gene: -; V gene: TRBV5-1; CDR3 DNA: TGCGCCAGCAGCCCTGGGGGTGCGGAAACTGAAGCTTTCTTT; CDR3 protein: CASSPGGAETEAFF
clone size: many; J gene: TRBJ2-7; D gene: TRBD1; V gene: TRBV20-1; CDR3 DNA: TGCAGTGCTAGATTAATCGGACAGGGTAACGAGCAGTACTTC; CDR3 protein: CSARLIGQGNEQYF
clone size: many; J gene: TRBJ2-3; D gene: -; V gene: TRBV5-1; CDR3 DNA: TGCGCCAGCAGCTTGGACAGCAACACAGATACGCAGTATTTT; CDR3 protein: CASSLDSNTDTQYF
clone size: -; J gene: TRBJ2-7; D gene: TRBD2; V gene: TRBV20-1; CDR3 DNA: TGCAGTGCCCAGAATAGCGGGGACGCCTACGAGCAGTACTTC; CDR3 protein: CSAQNSGDAYEQYF
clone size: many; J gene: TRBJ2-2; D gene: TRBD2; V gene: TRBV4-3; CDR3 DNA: TGCGCCAGCAGCCAAGGACTAGCGGGAAACACCGGGGAGCTGTTTTTT; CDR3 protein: CASSQGLAGNTGELFF
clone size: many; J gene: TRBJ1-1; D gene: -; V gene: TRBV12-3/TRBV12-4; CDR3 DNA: TGTGCCAGCAGTTTCCTGGCGGGCCAGTTGGGCACTGAAGCTTTCTTT; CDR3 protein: CASSFLAGQLGTEAFF
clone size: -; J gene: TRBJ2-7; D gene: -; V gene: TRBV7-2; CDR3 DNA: TGTGCCAGCAGCTTAAGGATCGGTAGCGGCTACGAGCAGTACTTC; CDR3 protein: CASSLRIGSGYEQYF
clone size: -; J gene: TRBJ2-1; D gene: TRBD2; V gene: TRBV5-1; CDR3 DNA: TGCGCCAGCAGAACTAGCGTTCACAATGAGCAGTTCTTC; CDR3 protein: CASRTSVHNEQFF
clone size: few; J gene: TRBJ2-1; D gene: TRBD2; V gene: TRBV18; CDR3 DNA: TGTGCCAGCTCACCACCGGGCGGACTAGCGAGGGACAATGAGCAGTTCTTC; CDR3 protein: CASSPPGGLARDNEQFF
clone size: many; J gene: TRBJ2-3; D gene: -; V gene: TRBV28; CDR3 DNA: TGTGCCAGCAGGAAACAGAGCACAGATACGCAGTATTTT; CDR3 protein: CASRKQSTDTQYF
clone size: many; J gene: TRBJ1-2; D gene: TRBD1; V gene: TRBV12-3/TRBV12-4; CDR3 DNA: TGTGCCAGCACTTGGGACAGGGGGTATGGCTACACCTTC; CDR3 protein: CASTWDRGYGYTF
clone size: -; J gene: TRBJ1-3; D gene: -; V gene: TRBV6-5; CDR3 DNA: TGTGCCAGCAGTTACGTCGCAGGCGGTGGAAACACCATATATTTT; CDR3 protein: CASSYVAGGGNTIYF
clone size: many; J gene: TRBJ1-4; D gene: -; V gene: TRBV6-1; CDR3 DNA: TGTGCCAGCAGAGGGGGGAATTGGCTGTTTTTT; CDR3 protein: CASRGGNWLFF
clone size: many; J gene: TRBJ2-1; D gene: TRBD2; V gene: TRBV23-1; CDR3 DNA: TGCGCCAGCAGTCAATCGGTGACTAGCGCGTTAATCAATGAGCAGTTCTTC; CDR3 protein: CASSQSVTSALINEQFF
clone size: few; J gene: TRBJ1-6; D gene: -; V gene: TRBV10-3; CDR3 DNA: TGTGCCATCAACCGGGACGGAGATTCACCCCTCCACTTT; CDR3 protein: CAINRDGDSPLHF
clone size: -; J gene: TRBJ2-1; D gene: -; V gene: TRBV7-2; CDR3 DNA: TGTGCCAGCAAACGGGAGATTGGGTACAATGAGCAGTTCTTC; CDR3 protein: CASKREIGYNEQFF
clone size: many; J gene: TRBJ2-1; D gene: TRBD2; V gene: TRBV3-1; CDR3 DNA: TGTGCCAGCAGCCAAGTTGCTAGCGGAAGTAATGAGCAGTTCTTC; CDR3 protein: CASSQVASGSNEQFF
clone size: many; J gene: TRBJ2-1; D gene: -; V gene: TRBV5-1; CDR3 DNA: TGCGCCAGCAGCCGGGACATAGACAATGAGCAGTTCTTC; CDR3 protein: CASSRDIDNEQFF
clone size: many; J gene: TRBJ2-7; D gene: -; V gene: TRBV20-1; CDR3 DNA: TGCAGTGCGGACGACTTCTACGAGCAGTACTTC; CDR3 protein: CSADDFYEQYF
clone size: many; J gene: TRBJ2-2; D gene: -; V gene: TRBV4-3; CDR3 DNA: TGCGCCAGCAGCCAAGACGGGATAGGGAACACCGGGGAGCTGTTTTTT; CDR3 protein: CASSQDGIGNTGELFF
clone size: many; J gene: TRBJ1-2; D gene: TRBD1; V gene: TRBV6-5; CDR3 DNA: TGTGCCAGCAGTTACTCGCCCCAGGGGGGATATGGCTACACCTTC; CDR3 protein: CASSYSPQGGYGYTF
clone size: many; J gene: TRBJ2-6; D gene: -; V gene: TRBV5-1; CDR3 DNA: TGCGCCAGCAGCTTGGGGTGGGCTGCTGGGGCCAACGTCCTGACTTTC; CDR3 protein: CASSLGWAAGANVLTF
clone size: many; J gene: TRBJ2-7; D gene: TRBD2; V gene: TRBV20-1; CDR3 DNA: TGCAGTGCTAGAGGTTGGGGACTAGCGGGCCAACGCTCCTACGAGCAGTACTTC; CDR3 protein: CSARGWGLAGQRSYEQYF
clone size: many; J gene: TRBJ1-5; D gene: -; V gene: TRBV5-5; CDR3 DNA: TGTGCCAGCAGCTTCGACAGCTTCAATCAGCCCCAGCATTTT; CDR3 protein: CASSFDSFNQPQHF
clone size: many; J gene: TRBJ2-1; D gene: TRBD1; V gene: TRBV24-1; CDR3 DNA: TGTGCCACCAGTGACCGGGACAGCGGATTTTACAATGAGCAGTTCTTC; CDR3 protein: CATSDRDSGFYNEQFF
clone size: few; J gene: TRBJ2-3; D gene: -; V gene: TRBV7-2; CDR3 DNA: TGTGCCAGCAGCTTAAGCGCGGGGCCGGGTCGCACAGATACGCAGTATTTT; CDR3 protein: CASSLSAGPGRTDTQYF
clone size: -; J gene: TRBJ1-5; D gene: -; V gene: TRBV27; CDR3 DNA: TGTGCCAGCAGCAGCGGCAGTAGGTCTCGGCCCCAGCATTTT; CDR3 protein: CASSSGSRSRPQHF
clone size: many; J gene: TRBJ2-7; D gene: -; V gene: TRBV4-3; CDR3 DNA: TGCGCCAGCAGCGCAGGGGTCCCTGCCTACGAGCAGTACTTC; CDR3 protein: CASSAGVPAYEQYF
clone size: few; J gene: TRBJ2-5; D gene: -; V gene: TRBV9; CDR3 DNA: TGTGCCAGCAGCGTTTCAGCGGCATCTGCGGGGGAGACCCAGTACTTC; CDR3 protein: CASSVSAASAGETQYF
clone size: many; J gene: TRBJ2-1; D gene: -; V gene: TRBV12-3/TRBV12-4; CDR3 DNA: TGTGCCAGCAGGGACAGCCCAAATGAGCAGTTCTTC; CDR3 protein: CASRDSPNEQFF
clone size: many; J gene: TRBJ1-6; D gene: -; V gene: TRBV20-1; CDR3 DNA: TGCAGCCTGGGCCAGGGCGCGCCCTGGTCATATTCACCCCTCCACTTT; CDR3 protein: CSLGQGAPWSYSPLHF
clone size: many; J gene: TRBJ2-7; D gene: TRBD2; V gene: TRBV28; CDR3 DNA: TGTGCCAGCAAACTTAGCGGGTCGCCCTACGAGCAGTACTTC; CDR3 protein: CASKLSGSPYEQYF